Shown below are 17 T cell receptor beta chains from a single sample sequenced in a study of blood T cell repertoires in COVID-19 (dated by TCRdb to 2018 to 2021). The library was prepared using the immunoSEQ multiplex PCR assay. Here the immuneACCESS table is served through TCRdb, limited to in-frame sequences with V and J called. Missing clones are a known gap in these copies; in checked studies unresolved V genes cover under half, and the rest lacks a known reason. In all, the sample holds approximately 190,000 clones, and around four fifths of those were seen once. The ten largest clones represent roughly 20% of the sample. The material sequenced was peripheral blood. The receptors originated from a human donor in a cohort sampled during active COVID-19.

This chain connects TRBV5-1 to TRBJ2-1, with TRBD1 matching 9 bases. The CDR3 is 17 residues long. J gave up 4 bases and V 3 bases, and 11 bases lay outside the gene matches. The germline V gene has CDR1 SGHRS and CDR2 YFSETQ. The CDR3 region is CASSWGTGFSYYNEQFF. CDR3 in DNA: TGCGCCAGCAGCTGGGGGACAGGGTTCAGCTATTACAATGAGCAGTTCTTC.

The gene calls are TRBV7-8 and TRBJ2-1, with 8 bases aligning to TRBD2. The germline CDR1 and CDR2 sequences are SGHVS and FQNEAQ. The CDR3 totals 18 residues. Losses at the gene ends were 7 bases for V and 1 base for J; bases not matched to a gene: 15. DNA of the CDR3: TGTGCCAGCACCACTTTCTCCCCGGGACTAGGGTCCTACAATGAGCAGTTCTTC. Translating gives CASTTFSPGLGSYNEQFF.

The chain carries TRBV5-1 and TRBJ2-3; D is perhaps TRBD1 (5 bases). With 3 bases removed from V and 8 bases from J, the gap between germline ends came to 16 bases. CDR1 and CDR2 (germline): SGHRS, YFSETQ. CDR3 length: 14 amino acids. The CDR3 nucleotides are TGCGCCAGCAGCTCGGAAGCTGGGGCTGGTACGCAGTATTTT. Protein sequence: CASSSEAGAGTQYF.

The V and J genes are TRBV4-1 and TRBJ1-5; D gene ambiguous. The length of the CDR3 is 16 residues. Germline V gives CDR1 MGHRA, CDR2 YSYEKL. V lost 0 bases and J 0 bases, leaving 9 bases between the germline ends. The CDR3 here is CASSQEGSYSNQPQHF. In nucleotides, the CDR3 is TGCGCCAGCAGCCAAGAGGGCAGCTATAGCAATCAGCCCCAGCATTTT.

The CDR3 DNA is TGTGCCAGCAGTGGGGGGACAGGGATTAATTCACCCCTCCACTTT. Translating gives CASSGGTGINSPLHF. The chain employs TRBV28 and TRBJ1-6; 9 positions agree with TRBD1. Germline-derived CDR1 and CDR2 are MDHEN and SYDVKM. The CDR3 covers 15 residues. The V and J ends lost 5 bases and 6 bases, in that order; junction bases with no gene match: 5.

V is TRBV3-1 (or the pseudogene TRBV3-2) and J is TRBJ1-4; D is unclear. The CDR3 totals 14 residues. Trimming pared 4 bases from V and 0 bases from J, leaving 6 bases between. Germline CDR1 is LGHDT and CDR2 is YNNKEL (reference sequence). CDR3 DNA: TGTGCCAGCAGCCCCCCAGCAACTAATGAAAAACTGTTTTTT. This gives the protein CASSPPATNEKLFF.

This sequence joins TRBV5-1 and TRBJ1-2, with a possible D match to TRBD1 (5 bases). Germline loops: CDR1 SGHRS, CDR2 YFSETQ. The CDR3 runs 12 residues. V lost 5 bases to trimming and J lost 1 base, with 6 bases between them. CDR3 protein: CASRGVNYGYTF. In DNA form, the CDR3 reads TGCGCCAGCAGAGGGGTTAACTATGGCTACACCTTC.

This chain connects TRBV13 to TRBJ2-1; no reliable D call. Between the trimmed V and J ends, which lost 5 bases and 4 bases, there was a span of 9 bases. Germline V gene data show CDR1 as PRHDT and CDR2 as FYEKMQ (reference sequence). The length of the CDR3 is 13 residues. CDR3 nucleotide sequence: TGTGCCAGCAGCCCTAGAGGATACAATGAGCAGTTCTTC. Its protein is CASSPRGYNEQFF.

The rearrangement uses TRBV25-1 and TRBJ2-1; D not certain. Trimming took off 1 base at V and 8 bases at J, with 6 bases between the two ends. Germline CDR1 is MGHDK and CDR2 is SYGVNS. The CDR3 runs to 12 residues. This chain's CDR3 is CASSESPYEQFF. The CDR3 DNA reads TGTGCCAGCAGTGAATCCCCATATGAGCAGTTCTTC.

The chain is built from TRBV7-9 and TRBJ2-1; D might be TRBD2 (6 bases). The CDR3 contains 16 residues. Germline CDR1 and CDR2: SEHNR and FQNEAQ (reference sequence). Trimming took 1 base from V and 3 from J, leaving 13 bases between them. For the CDR3, the DNA is TGTGCCAGCAGCTTAGAAATAGCGGAGTACTACAATGAGCAGTTCTTC. Its protein is CASSLEIAEYYNEQFF.

This chain joins TRBV7-9 and TRBJ1-1; the D is unclear. V dropped 0 bases and J dropped 3 bases, with 8 bases sitting between them. The CDR3 runs to 14 residues. Germline V lookup: CDR1 SEHNR, CDR2 FQNEAQ (reference sequence). The CDR3 coding sequence is TGTGCCAGCAGCTTAGCTTTGGCGGACACTGAAGCTTTCTTT. The encoded protein is CASSLALADTEAFF.

The chain has TRBV10-3 and TRBJ2-2, with 12 bases lining up with TRBD2. Germline V gene data show CDR1 as ENHRY and CDR2 as SYGVKD. The CDR3 sequence is 17 residues long. The V segment lost 10 bases and the J segment 0 bases; nucleotides outside the gene matches: 9. CDR3 DNA sequence: TGTGCCACCGCCCAGACTAGCGGGGGATCGAACACCGGGGAGCTGTTTTTT. Amino acids: CATAQTSGGSNTGELFF.

The chain is built from TRBV30 and TRBJ2-7, with 8 positions matching TRBD1. This CDR3 has 14 amino acids. CDR1 GTSNPN and CDR2 SVGIG come from the germline V gene (reference sequence). The trim removed 3 bases at V and 2 bases at J, leaving 6 bases unmatched. This chain's CDR3 is CAWRTGTGTYEQYF. CDR3 coding DNA: TGTGCCTGGAGAACCGGGACAGGCACCTACGAGCAGTACTTC.

The genes are TRBV5-6 and TRBJ2-7; D is ambiguous. This CDR3 spans 13 amino acids. With 0 bases removed from V and 1 base from J, the gap between germline ends came to 5 bases. CDR1 is SGHDT and CDR2 is YYEEEE in the germline V gene. CDR3 bases: TGTGCCAGCAGCTTGGTTCAGTCCTACGAGCAGTACTTC. This sequence encodes CASSLVQSYEQYF.

This clone has more than one count but fewer than ten. This chain joins TRBV28 and TRBJ2-4; D ambiguous. Deletions cut 4 bases from V and 10 bases from J, with 14 bases between. CDR3 length equals 13 residues. Looked up from germline, CDR1 is MDHEN and CDR2 is SYDVKM. The DNA of the CDR3 is TGTGCCAGCAGTTCAGACATGGGCATTATTCAGTACTTC. Protein product: CASSSDMGIIQYF.

The CDR3 DNA is TGTGCCAGCAGTGAAGGCGGGAGTACGCAGTATTTT. Protein: CASSEGGSTQYF. The gene calls are TRBV6-1 and TRBJ2-3; 7 bases fit TRBD2. Germline V lookup: CDR1 MNHNS, CDR2 SASEGT. Trimming took 1 base from V and 8 from J; bases not matched to a gene: 0. The CDR3 spans 12 residues.

V usage is TRBV12-3 or TRBV12-4 and J usage is TRBJ1-1; TRBD1 might be the D (6 bases). The CDR3 is made up of 13 amino acids. V gave up 6 bases and J gave up 1 base, with 9 bases separating them. CDR3 sequence: CASRPTGNTEAFF. The CDR3 bases are TGTGCCAGCAGGCCGACAGGGAACACTGAAGCTTTCTTT.